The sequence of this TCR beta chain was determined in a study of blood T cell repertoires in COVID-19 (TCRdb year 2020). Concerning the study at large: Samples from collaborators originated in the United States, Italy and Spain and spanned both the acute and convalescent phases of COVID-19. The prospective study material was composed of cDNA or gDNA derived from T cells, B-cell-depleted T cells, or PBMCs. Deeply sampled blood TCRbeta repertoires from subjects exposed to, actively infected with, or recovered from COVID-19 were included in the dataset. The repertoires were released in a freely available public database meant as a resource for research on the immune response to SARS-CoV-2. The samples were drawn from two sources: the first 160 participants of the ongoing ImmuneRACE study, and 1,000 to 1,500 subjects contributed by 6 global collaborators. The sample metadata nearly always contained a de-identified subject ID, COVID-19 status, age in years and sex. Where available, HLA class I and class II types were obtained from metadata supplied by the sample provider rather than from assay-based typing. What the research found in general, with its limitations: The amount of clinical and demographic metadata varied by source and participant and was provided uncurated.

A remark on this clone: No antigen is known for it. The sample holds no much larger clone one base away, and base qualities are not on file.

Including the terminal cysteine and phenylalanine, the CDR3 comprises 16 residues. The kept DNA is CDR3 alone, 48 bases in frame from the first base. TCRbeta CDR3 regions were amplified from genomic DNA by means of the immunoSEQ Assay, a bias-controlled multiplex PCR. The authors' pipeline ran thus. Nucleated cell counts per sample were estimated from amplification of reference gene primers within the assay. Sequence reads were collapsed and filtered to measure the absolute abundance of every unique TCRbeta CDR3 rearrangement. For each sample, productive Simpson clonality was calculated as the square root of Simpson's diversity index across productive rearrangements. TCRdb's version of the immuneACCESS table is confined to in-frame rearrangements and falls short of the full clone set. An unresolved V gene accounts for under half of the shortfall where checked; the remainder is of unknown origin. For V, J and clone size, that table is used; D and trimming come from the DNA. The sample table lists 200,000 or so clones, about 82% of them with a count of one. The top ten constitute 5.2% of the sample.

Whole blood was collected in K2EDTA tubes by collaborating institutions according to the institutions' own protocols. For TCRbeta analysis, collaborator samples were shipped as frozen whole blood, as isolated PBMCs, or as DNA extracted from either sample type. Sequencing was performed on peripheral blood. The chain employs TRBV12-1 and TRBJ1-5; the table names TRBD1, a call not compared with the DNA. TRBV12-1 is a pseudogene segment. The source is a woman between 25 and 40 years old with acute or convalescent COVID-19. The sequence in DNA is TGTGCCAGCAGATTCCCCGACAGGTGGGACAATCAGCCCCAGCATTTT. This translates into CASRFPDRWDNQPQHF.